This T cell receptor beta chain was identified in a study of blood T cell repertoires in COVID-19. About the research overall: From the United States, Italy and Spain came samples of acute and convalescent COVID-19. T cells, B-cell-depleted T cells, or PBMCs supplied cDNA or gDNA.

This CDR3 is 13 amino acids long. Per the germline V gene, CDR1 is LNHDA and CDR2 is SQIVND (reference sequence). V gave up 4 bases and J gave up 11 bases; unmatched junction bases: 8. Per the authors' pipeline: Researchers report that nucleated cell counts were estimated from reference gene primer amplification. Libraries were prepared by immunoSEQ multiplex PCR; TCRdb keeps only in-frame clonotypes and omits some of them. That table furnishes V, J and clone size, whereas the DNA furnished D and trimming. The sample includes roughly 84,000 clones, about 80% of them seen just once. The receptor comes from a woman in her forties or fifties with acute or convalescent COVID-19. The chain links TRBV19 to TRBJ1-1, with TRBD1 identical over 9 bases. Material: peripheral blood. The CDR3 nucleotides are TGTGCCAGTAGTACATTCGCCGGACAGGGGGCTTTCTTT. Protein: CASSTFAGQGAFF. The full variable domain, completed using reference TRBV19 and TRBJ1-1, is DGGITQSPKYLFRKEGQNVTLSCEQNLNHDAMYWYRQDPGQGLRLIYYSQIVNDFQKGDIAEGYSVSREKKESFPLTVTSAQKNPTAFYLCASSTFAGQGAFFGQGTRLTVV.